This is a list of T cell receptor beta chains from one sample in a study of cytomegalovirus exposure and HLA in healthy donors. Some clones are missing from TCRdb's copy, which holds only in-frame ones; the method was immunoSEQ multiplex PCR. There are some 90,000 clones in the sample; 60% to 85% occur only once, and roughly 5% lies in the top ten. The sequenced sample consisted of PBMCs. These receptors were taken from a young man in good health and CMV-seropositive. Each CDR3 is given with its conserved first and last residue. D genes are given only for firm matches. Only part of the rows carry a size: once, few, many, or a class if the clone is expanded.

j_call	d_call	v_call	clone_size	cdr3_aa	cdr3_nt
TRBJ1-5	NA	TRBV7-2	NA	CASSLGAAEQPQHF	TGTGCCAGCAGCTTAGGGGCCGCCGAACAGCCCCAGCATTTT
TRBJ1-1	NA	TRBV29-1	NA	CSVETVSNTEAFF	TGCAGCGTGGAGACAGTGTCGAACACTGAAGCTTTCTTT
TRBJ2-1	NA	TRBV7-8	few	CASSSRREQFF	TGTGCCAGCAGCTCCCGTCGTGAGCAGTTCTTC
TRBJ2-3	TRBD2	TRBV7-2	NA	CASSLTSGRASDTQYF	TGTGCCAGCAGCTTGACTAGCGGGAGGGCGTCAGATACGCAGTATTTT
TRBJ2-1	TRBD1	TRBV6-1	NA	CASFLLQGSLNEQFF	TGTGCCAGCTTCCTCCTACAGGGGTCCCTCAATGAGCAGTTCTTC
TRBJ2-2	TRBD1	TRBV19	NA	CASKRTGGFDTGELFF	TGTGCCAGCAAAAGGACAGGGGGCTTTGACACCGGGGAGCTGTTTTTT
TRBJ2-1	TRBD2	TRBV28	NA	CASSLTLAGRNEQFF	TGTGCCAGCAGTTTAACACTAGCGGGAAGGAATGAGCAGTTCTTC
TRBJ1-3	NA	TRBV7-6	NA	CASSPDRTFGNTIYF	TGTGCCAGCAGCCCTGACAGGACCTTTGGAAACACCATATATTTT
TRBJ2-2	NA	TRBV5-1	NA	CASSLGLDSGELFF	TGCGCCAGCAGCTTGGGATTGGACAGCGGGGAGCTGTTTTTT
TRBJ1-6	NA	TRBV4-1	NA	CASSQGAGSSYNSPLHF	TGCGCCAGCAGCCAAGGGGCAGGTAGCTCCTATAATTCACCCCTCCACTTT
TRBJ2-5	NA	TRBV6-1	few	CASSALPGGETQYF	TGTGCCAGCAGTGCCCTGCCCGGGGGAGAGACCCAGTACTTC
TRBJ2-3	NA	TRBV4-2	NA	CASSQEGGALGASTDTQYF	TGTGCCAGCAGCCAAGAGGGCGGGGCCCTGGGCGCTAGCACAGATACGCAGTATTTT
TRBJ2-5	NA	TRBV28	NA	CASRQQGGETQYF	TGTGCCAGCAGGCAACAGGGCGGAGAGACCCAGTACTTC
TRBJ1-5	NA	TRBV27	NA	CASSLISAGLMSNQPQHF	TGTGCCAGCAGCCTCATCTCCGCGGGCCTAATGAGCAATCAGCCCCAGCATTTT
TRBJ2-3	NA	TRBV28	NA	CASNTQIDTQYF	TGTGCCAGCAACACCCAGATAGATACGCAGTATTTT
TRBJ1-1	NA	TRBV7-3	NA	CASSLRRGVNTEAFF	TGTGCCAGCAGCTTACGACGGGGGGTGAACACTGAAGCTTTCTTT
TRBJ1-1	NA	TRBV7-9	NA	CASKGQLQEAFF	TGTGCCAGCAAAGGACAGCTTCAGGAAGCTTTCTTT
TRBJ1-1	NA	TRBV30	NA	CAWSGGGETVRVEGVNTEAFF	TGTGCCTGGAGTGGCGGGGGGGAGACAGTAAGGGTGGAGGGGGTGAACACTGAAGCTTTCTTT
TRBJ1-1	NA	TRBV11-2	NA	CASSLRTEAFF	TGTGCCAGCAGCCTCAGGACTGAAGCTTTCTTT
TRBJ2-6	NA	TRBV5-5	few	CASSVEVSGANVLTF	TGTGCCAGCAGCGTCGAGGTCTCTGGGGCCAACGTCCTGACTTTC
TRBJ1-2	NA	TRBV19	NA	CASSIASWEGYTF	TGTGCCAGTAGTATAGCCTCCTGGGAGGGCTACACCTTC
TRBJ1-1	NA	TRBV20-1	NA	CSADSYTEAFF	TGCAGTGCGGACAGTTACACTGAAGCTTTCTTT
TRBJ1-2	NA	TRBV15	NA	CATSSPSGGVGGYTF	TGTGCCACCAGCAGCCCCTCGGGCGGGGTTGGTGGCTACACCTTC
TRBJ1-1	TRBD1	TRBV2	NA	CASSRQGASTEAFF	TGTGCCAGCAGTCGACAGGGGGCTAGCACTGAAGCTTTCTTT
TRBJ1-5	TRBD1	TRBV2	NA	CASSGDRVRQPQHF	TGTGCCAGCAGTGGGGACAGGGTGCGTCAGCCCCAGCATTTT
TRBJ2-1	TRBD1	TRBV4-1	NA	CASSQGRTGEQFF	TGCGCCAGCAGCCAAGGCCGGACAGGTGAGCAGTTCTTC
TRBJ2-4	TRBD1	TRBV28	NA	CASRRQGAKNIQYF	TGTGCCAGCAGACGACAGGGTGCCAAAAACATTCAGTACTTC
TRBJ2-3	TRBD1	TRBV19	NA	CASRGQLSTDTQYF	TGTGCCAGTAGGGGACAGCTTAGCACAGATACGCAGTATTTT
TRBJ2-1	NA	TRBV10-3	NA	CAISVLLARLGNEQFF	TGTGCCATCAGTGTTTTGTTAGCCCGCCTAGGCAATGAGCAGTTCTTC
TRBJ2-5	TRBD2	TRBV7-9	NA	CASSLVGLADLQETQYF	TGTGCCAGCAGCTTAGTAGGACTAGCGGACCTCCAAGAGACCCAGTACTTC
TRBJ2-1	TRBD2	TRBV5-1	NA	CASSLAGGGLNEQFF	TGCGCCAGCAGCTTGGCGGGCGGGGGGCTCAATGAGCAGTTCTTC
TRBJ2-1	TRBD2	TRBV28	NA	CASSLGGLAGSSYNEQFF	TGTGCCAGCAGTTTGGGGGGACTAGCGGGGAGCTCCTACAATGAGCAGTTCTTC
TRBJ1-5	TRBD1	TRBV4-3	NA	CASSQVRGGRGNQPQHF	TGCGCCAGCAGCCAAGTTAGGGGAGGCAGGGGGAATCAGCCCCAGCATTTT
TRBJ1-6	NA	TRBV7-2	NA	CASSLVSPSSYNSPLHF	TGTGCCAGCAGCTTAGTAAGCCCGAGCTCCTATAATTCACCCCTCCACTTT
TRBJ1-1	NA	TRBV9	NA	CASSVATLGAGNTEAFF	TGTGCCAGCAGCGTAGCTACGTTGGGGGCAGGGAACACTGAAGCTTTCTTT
TRBJ2-7	NA	TRBV21-1	NA	CASSPGLAGWVNYEQYF	TGTGCCAGCAGCCCGGGACTAGCGGGATGGGTGAACTACGAGCAGTACTTC
TRBJ1-5	NA	TRBV29-1	NA	CSVAKGDQPQHF	TGCAGCGTTGCAAAGGGAGATCAGCCCCAGCATTTT
TRBJ1-2	TRBD1	TRBV11-2	NA	CASSRQGGGYTF	TGTGCCAGCAGCCGACAGGGCGGTGGCTACACCTTC
TRBJ1-1	NA	TRBV28	NA	CASSRPTLSNTEAFF	TGTGCCAGCAGTCGACCGACACTGTCGAACACTGAAGCTTTCTTT
TRBJ1-1	NA	TRBV6-5	NA	CASRTRQVGNTEAFF	TGTGCCAGCAGGACCCGACAGGTCGGAAACACTGAAGCTTTCTTT
TRBJ1-2	TRBD1	TRBV29-1	NA	CSVKQGVDGYTF	TGCAGCGTAAAACAGGGGGTGGATGGCTACACCTTC
TRBJ2-5	TRBD2	TRBV7-3	few	CASSTGLAGQETQYF	TGTGCCAGCAGCACGGGACTAGCGGGGCAAGAGACCCAGTACTTC
TRBJ1-2	NA	TRBV29-1	NA	CSVDGRDTYGYTF	TGCAGCGTTGACGGCAGGGACACCTATGGCTACACCTTC
TRBJ1-1	TRBD1	TRBV7-9	NA	CASSRQGMTEAFF	TGTGCCAGCAGTCGACAGGGGATGACTGAAGCTTTCTTT
TRBJ2-7	TRBD1	TRBV6-5	NA	CASRGTGGAYEQYF	TGTGCCAGCAGGGGGACAGGAGGGGCCTACGAGCAGTACTTC